One and the same sample provided the 5 T cell receptor beta chains below, sequenced in a study of blood T cell repertoires in COVID-19. TCRdb's table, derived via immunoSEQ multiplex PCR, lists solely in-frame clones and lacks some. The sample lists around 220,000 clones; about 88% were seen once. Sequences were obtained from peripheral blood. The receptors originated from a woman between 40 and 55 years old who had recovered from COVID-19.

In DNA form, the CDR3 reads TGTGCCAGCAGCCCCGCCGGGGGGCTAGCGGGGGCACACGAGCAGTACTTC. It codes for CASSPAGGLAGAHEQYF. The chain recombines TRBV7-6 with TRBJ2-7, with 10 bases that match TRBD2. CDR1 and CDR2 from the germline V gene are SGHVS and FNYEAQ. The trim removed 5 bases at V and 5 bases at J, leaving 15 bases unmatched. The length of the CDR3 is 17 residues.

The chain recombines TRBV18 with TRBJ2-5, with TRBD1 matching 7 bases. The CDR3 totals 14 residues. CDR1 is KGHSH and CDR2 is LQKENI in the germline V gene. Germline trimming cut 5 bases from V and 4 bases from J; bases unmatched to any gene: 7. CDR3 DNA: TGTGCCAGCTCATTGCACTCAGGGGGAGAGACCCAGTACTTC. This sequence encodes CASSLHSGGETQYF.

V gene TRBV27 combines with J gene TRBJ2-1; D gene uncertain. The germline gives CDR1 MNHEY, CDR2 SMNVEV (reference sequence). The V end lost 7 bases, the J end lost 5 bases, and 15 bases lay between the germline ends. The CDR3 totals 14 residues. The CDR3 nucleotides read TGTGCCAGCACCTCTCTGAGCCAGGACAATGAGCAGTTCTTC. Its protein product is CASTSLSQDNEQFF.

The chain combines TRBV28 with TRBJ1-4; no definite D call. The CDR3 is 12 amino acids. V was trimmed by 0 bases and J by 7 bases, leaving 3 bases between them. Germline V gene data show CDR1 as MDHEN and CDR2 as SYDVKM. CDR3: CASSLWAEKLFF. CDR3 coding DNA: TGTGCCAGCAGTTTATGGGCTGAAAAACTGTTTTTT. Full variable domain (outside the CDR3, taken from reference TRBV28 and TRBJ1-4): DVKVTQSSRYLVKRTGEKVFLECVQDMDHENMFWYRQDPGLGLRLIYFSYDVKMKEKGDIPEGYSVSREKKERFSLILESASTNQTSMYLCASSLWAEKLFFGSGTQLSVL.

The rearrangement links TRBV27 to TRBJ2-7; 8 nucleotides line up with TRBD1. The ends lost 5 bases at V and 4 bases at J; junction bases unmatched: 7. Per germline, CDR1 MNHEY and CDR2 SMNVEV (reference sequence). The length of the CDR3 is 14 residues. The CDR3: CASSMTGDGYEQYF. CDR3 DNA sequence: TGTGCCAGCAGTATGACAGGGGACGGGTACGAGCAGTACTTC.